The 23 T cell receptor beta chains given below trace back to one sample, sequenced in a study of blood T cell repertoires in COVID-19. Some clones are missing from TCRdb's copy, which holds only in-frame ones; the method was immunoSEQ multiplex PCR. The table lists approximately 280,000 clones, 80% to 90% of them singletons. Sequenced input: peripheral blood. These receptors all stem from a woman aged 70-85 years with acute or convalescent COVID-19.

The CDR3 sequence is CASSVDRSQPQHF. DNA of the CDR3: TGTGCCAGCAGTGTAGACAGGAGTCAGCCCCAGCATTTT. The chain is built from TRBV27 and TRBJ1-5, with D perhaps matching TRBD1 (6 bases). V lost 5 bases and J lost 6, with 11 bases in between. The CDR3 has 13 amino acids. From germline, CDR1 is MNHEY and CDR2 SMNVEV (reference sequence).

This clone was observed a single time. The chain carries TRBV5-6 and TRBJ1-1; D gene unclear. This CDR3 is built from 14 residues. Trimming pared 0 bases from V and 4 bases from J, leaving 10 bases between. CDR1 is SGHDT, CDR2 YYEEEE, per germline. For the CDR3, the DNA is TGTGCCAGCAGCTTGGATGACCGGGGCACTGAAGCTTTCTTT. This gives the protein CASSLDDRGTEAFF.

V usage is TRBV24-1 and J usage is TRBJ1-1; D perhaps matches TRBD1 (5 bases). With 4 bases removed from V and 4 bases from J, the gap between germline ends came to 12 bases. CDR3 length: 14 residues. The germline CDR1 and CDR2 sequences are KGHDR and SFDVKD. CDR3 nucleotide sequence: TGTGCCACCAGTGACCCCACCGGGGGCACTGAAGCTTTCTTT. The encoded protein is CATSDPTGGTEAFF.

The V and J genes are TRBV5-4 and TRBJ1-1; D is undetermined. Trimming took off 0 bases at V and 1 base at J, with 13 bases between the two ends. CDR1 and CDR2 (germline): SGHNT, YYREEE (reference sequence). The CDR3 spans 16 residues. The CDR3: CASSLGHRRENTEAFF. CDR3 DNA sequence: TGTGCCAGCAGCTTGGGCCATCGGAGGGAGAACACTGAAGCTTTCTTT.

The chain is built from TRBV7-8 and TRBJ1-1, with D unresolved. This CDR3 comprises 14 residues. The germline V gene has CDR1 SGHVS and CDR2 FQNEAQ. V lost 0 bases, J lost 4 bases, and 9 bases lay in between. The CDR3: CASSLAGGGTEAFF. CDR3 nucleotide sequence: TGTGCCAGCAGCTTAGCGGGAGGCGGCACTGAAGCTTTCTTT.

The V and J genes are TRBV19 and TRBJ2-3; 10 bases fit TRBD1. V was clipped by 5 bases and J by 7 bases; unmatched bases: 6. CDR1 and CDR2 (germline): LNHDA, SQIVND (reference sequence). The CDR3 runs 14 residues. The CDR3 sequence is CASSQDRGRNTQYF. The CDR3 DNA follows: TGTGCCAGTAGTCAGGACAGGGGGAGGAATACGCAGTATTTT.

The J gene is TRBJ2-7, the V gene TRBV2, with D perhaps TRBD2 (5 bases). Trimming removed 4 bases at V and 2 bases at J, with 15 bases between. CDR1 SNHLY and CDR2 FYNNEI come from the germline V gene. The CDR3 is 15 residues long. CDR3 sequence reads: CASSGLLAAPYEQYF. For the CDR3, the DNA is TGTGCCAGCAGTGGGCTCCTAGCCGCTCCCTACGAGCAGTACTTC.

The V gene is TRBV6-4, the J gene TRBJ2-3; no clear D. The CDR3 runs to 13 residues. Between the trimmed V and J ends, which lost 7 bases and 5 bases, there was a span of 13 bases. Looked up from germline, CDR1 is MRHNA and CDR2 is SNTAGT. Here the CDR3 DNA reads TGTGCCAGCACGGGTAGGCGGCAAGATACGCAGTATTTT. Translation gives CASTGRRQDTQYF.

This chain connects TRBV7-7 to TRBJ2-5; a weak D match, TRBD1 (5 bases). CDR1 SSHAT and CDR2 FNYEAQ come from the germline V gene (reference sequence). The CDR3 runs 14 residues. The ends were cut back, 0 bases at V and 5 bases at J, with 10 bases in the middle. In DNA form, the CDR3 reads TGTGCCAGCAGCTTAGCTTCAGGGTTTGAGACCCAGTACTTC. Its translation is CASSLASGFETQYF.

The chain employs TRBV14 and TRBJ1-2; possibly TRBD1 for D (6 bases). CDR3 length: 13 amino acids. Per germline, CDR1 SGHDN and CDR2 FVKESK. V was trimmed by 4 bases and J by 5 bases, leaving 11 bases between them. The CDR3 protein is CASSLGRGYGYTF. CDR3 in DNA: TGTGCCAGCAGCCTTGGGAGGGGGTATGGCTACACCTTC. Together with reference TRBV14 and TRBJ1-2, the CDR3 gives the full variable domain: EAGVTQFPSHSVIEKGQTVTLRCDPISGHDNLYWYRRVMGKEIKFLLHFVKESKQDESGMPNNRFLAERTGGTYSTLKVQPAELEDSGVYFCASSLGRGYGYTFGSGTRLTVV.

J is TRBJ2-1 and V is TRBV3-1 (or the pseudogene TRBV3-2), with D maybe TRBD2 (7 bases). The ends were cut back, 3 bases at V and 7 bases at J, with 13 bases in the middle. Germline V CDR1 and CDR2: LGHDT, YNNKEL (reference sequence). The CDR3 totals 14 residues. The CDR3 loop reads CASSHGGRVNEQFF. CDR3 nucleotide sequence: TGTGCCAGCAGCCACGGGGGGCGGGTGAATGAGCAGTTCTTC.

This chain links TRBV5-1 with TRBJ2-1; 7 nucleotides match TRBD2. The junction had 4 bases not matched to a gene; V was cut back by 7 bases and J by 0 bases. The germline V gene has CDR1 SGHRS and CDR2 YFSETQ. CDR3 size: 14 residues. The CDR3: CASGRESSYNEQFF. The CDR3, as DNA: TGCGCCAGCGGGAGGGAAAGCTCCTACAATGAGCAGTTCTTC.

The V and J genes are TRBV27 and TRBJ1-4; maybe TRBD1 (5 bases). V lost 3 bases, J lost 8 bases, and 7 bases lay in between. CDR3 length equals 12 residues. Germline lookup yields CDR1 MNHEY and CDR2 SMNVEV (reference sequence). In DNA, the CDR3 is TGTGCCAGCAGTTTCCGGGGGGAAAAACTGTTTTTT. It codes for CASSFRGEKLFF.

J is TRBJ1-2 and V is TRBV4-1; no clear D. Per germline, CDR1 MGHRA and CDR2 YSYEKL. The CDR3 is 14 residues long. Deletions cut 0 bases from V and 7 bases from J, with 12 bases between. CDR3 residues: CASSQDDTYGGYTF. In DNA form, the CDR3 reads TGCGCCAGCAGCCAAGATGACACCTACGGTGGCTACACCTTC.

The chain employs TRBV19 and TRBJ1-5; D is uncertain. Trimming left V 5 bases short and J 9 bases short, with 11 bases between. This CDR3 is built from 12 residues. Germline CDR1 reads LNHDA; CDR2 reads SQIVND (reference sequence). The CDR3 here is CASSFRAGPQHF. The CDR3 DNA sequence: TGTGCCAGTAGTTTTCGAGCGGGGCCCCAGCATTTT. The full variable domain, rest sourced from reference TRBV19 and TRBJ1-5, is DGGITQSPKYLFRKEGQNVTLSCEQNLNHDAMYWYRQDPGQGLRLIYYSQIVNDFQKGDIAEGYSVSREKKESFPLTVTSAQKNPTAFYLCASSFRAGPQHFGDGTRLSIL.

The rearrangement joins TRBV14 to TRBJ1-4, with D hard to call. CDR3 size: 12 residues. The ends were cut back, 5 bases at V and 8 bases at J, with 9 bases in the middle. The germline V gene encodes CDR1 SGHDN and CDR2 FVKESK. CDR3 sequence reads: CASSFSGEKLFF. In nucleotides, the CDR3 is TGTGCCAGCAGCTTCTCTGGCGAAAAACTGTTTTTT.

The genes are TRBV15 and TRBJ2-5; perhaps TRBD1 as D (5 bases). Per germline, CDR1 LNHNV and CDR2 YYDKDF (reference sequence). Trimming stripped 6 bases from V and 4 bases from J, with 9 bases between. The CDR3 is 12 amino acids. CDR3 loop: CATRGDAETQYF. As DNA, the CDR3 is TGTGCCACCAGAGGGGATGCAGAGACCCAGTACTTC.

The CDR3: CASSASSGSNQPQHF. The CDR3 bases are TGTGCCAGCAGCGCCTCCTCGGGGAGCAATCAGCCCCAGCATTTT. This chain uses TRBV9 with TRBJ1-5; no definite D call. Germline V gene sequence: CDR1 SGDLS, CDR2 YYNGEE. Trimming left V 3 bases short and J 1 base short, with 11 bases between. The CDR3 length is 15 residues.

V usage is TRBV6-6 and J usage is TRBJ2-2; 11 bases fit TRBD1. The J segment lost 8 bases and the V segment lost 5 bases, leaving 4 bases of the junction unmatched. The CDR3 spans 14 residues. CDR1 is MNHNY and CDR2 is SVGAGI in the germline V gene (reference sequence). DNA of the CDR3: TGTGCCAGCAGTACGGACAGGGGGCGGGGGGAGCTGTTTTTT. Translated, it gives CASSTDRGRGELFF.

CDR3 nucleotide sequence: TGTGCCACCCTAGGGGGGGATAGATCCTACGAGCAGTACTTC. This codes for CATLGGDRSYEQYF. This rearrangement joins TRBV10-3 to TRBJ2-7; a possible D gene is TRBD2 (7 bases). V lost 10 bases to trimming and J lost 1 base, with 17 bases between them. The germline gives CDR1 ENHRY, CDR2 SYGVKD. This CDR3 has 14 amino acids.

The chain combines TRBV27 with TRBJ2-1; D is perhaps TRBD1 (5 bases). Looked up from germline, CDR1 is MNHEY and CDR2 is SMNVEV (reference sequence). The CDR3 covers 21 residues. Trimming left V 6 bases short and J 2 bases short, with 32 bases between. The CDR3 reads CASSRTLPSVRRFLAYNEQFF. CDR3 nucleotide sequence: TGTGCCAGCAGCCGGACACTCCCTTCTGTACGACGCTTTTTGGCCTACAATGAGCAGTTCTTC.

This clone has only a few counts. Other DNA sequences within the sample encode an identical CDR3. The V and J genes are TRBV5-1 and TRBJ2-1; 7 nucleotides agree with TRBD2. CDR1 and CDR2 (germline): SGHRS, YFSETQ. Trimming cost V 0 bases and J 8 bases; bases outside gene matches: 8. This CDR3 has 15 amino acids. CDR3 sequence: CASSLGGGGYDEQFF. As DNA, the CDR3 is TGCGCCAGCAGCTTGGGTGGGGGGGGGTATGATGAGCAGTTCTTC.

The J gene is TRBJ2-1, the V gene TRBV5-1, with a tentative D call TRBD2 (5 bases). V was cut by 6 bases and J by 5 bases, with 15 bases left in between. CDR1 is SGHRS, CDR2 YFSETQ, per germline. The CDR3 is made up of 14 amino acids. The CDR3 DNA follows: TGCGCCAGCATCGATGGGTCCGGGAACAATGAGCAGTTCTTC. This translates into CASIDGSGNNEQFF.